The 28 T cell receptor beta chains reported below all come from one sample, sequenced in a study of neurological immune-mediated disorders. TCRdb independently ran MiXCR on the 5' RACE reads; one entry per CDR3 protein. The sample contains about 120,000 distinct CDR3 sequences, about 3.4% of which appear only once. The sequenced material came from PBMCs. These receptors were obtained from a woman in her twenties or thirties with multiple sclerosis.

This clonotype was picked up many times. The CDR3 is CSVGAEQETQYF. The CDR3 DNA sequence: TGCAGCGTTGGGGCGGAACAAGAGACCCAGTACTTC. The J gene is TRBJ2-5, the V gene TRBV29-1; D gene uncertain. The length of the CDR3 is 12 residues. Germline loops: CDR1 SQVTM, CDR2 ANQGSEA. Trimming cost V 4 bases and J 2 bases, with 8 bases left between them.

This clonotype was recorded at least ten times. V gene TRBV5-4 combines with J gene TRBJ2-3, with D maybe TRBD2 (6 bases). CDR1 SGHNT and CDR2 YYREEE come from the germline V gene (reference sequence). V lost 3 bases, J lost 0 bases, and 11 bases lay in between. The CDR3 sequence is 15 residues long. CDR3 loop: CASSSYGTSTDTQYF. The CDR3 DNA sequence: TGTGCCAGCAGCTCCTACGGGACTAGCACAGATACGCAGTATTTT.

At least ten counts were recorded for this clonotype. The V call is TRBV6-5, the J call TRBJ1-1; the D gene is possibly TRBD1 (6 bases). Germline CDR1 and CDR2: MNHEY and SVGAGI. The V and J ends lost 2 bases and 6 bases respectively, with 7 bases between them. The CDR3 runs to 12 residues. The CDR3 DNA reads as TGTGCCAGCAGTTACGGGGGCCCTGAAGCTTTCTTT. Residues: CASSYGGPEAFF.

This clonotype has a count of ten or more. The rearrangement joins TRBV4-1 to TRBJ2-3; TRBD2 might be the D (5 bases). Trimming shortened V by 7 bases and J by 2 bases, and 7 bases separated the two germline ends. This CDR3 has 12 residues. Germline lookup yields CDR1 MGHRA and CDR2 YSYEKL. Written as DNA, the CDR3 is TGCGCCAGCATCGGGGACACAGATACGCAGTATTTT. Encoded protein: CASIGDTDTQYF.

There are a few counts of this clonotype. The chain carries TRBV6-5 and TRBJ1-1, with D perhaps TRBD1 (5 bases). From germline, CDR1 is MNHEY and CDR2 SVGAGI. V lost 0 bases and J 9 bases, leaving 11 bases between the germline ends. The CDR3 sequence is 13 residues long. The CDR3 sequence is CASSYSPGTQAFF. CDR3 nucleotide sequence: TGTGCCAGCAGTTACTCGCCAGGGACCCAAGCTTTCTTT.

This clonotype was observed at least ten times. The J gene is TRBJ2-7, the V gene TRBV19, with D maybe TRBD2 (6 bases). V was shortened by 3 bases and J by 3 bases, with 12 bases between the two germline ends. Germline V gene sequence: CDR1 LNHDA, CDR2 SQIVND (reference sequence). CDR3 length: 14 amino acids. The CDR3 spells CASSIAGQDYEQYF. CDR3 in DNA: TGTGCCAGTAGTATTGCGGGGCAGGACTACGAGCAGTACTTC.

This clonotype was found many times. The J gene is TRBJ2-7, the V gene TRBV4-3; TRBD1 is a possible D gene (5 bases). V dropped 0 bases and J dropped 4 bases, with 10 bases sitting between them. The CDR3 consists of 14 residues. Germline V gene data show CDR1 as LGHNA and CDR2 as YSLEER. The CDR3 region is CASSQDMDNYEQYF. The DNA for the CDR3 is TGCGCCAGCAGCCAAGATATGGACAATTACGAGCAGTACTTC.

Ten or more counts support this clonotype. This rearrangement joins TRBV9 to TRBJ1-2; D is unclear. Looked up from germline, CDR1 is SGDLS and CDR2 is YYNGEE. The CDR3 loop spans 14 amino acids. Deletions cut 0 bases from V and 3 bases from J, with 9 bases between. This CDR3 is CASSVEGRDYGYTF. CDR3 in DNA: TGTGCCAGCAGCGTAGAGGGTAGGGACTATGGCTACACCTTC.

At least ten counts were recorded for this clonotype. V and J are TRBV6-4 and TRBJ1-1, with D unclear. CDR3 size: 14 residues. V was shortened by 2 bases and J by 4 bases, with 11 bases between the two germline ends. Germline V gives CDR1 MRHNA, CDR2 SNTAGT. Here the CDR3 DNA reads TGTGCCAGCAGTGACGGTGGAGAAGGCACTGAAGCTTTCTTT. This gives the protein CASSDGGEGTEAFF.

This clonotype was counted at least ten times. The V gene is TRBV5-1, the J gene TRBJ2-3; D perhaps matches TRBD2 (5 bases). This CDR3 has 14 residues. Trimming took off 1 base at V and 0 bases at J, with 6 bases between the two ends. In germline, CDR1 is SGHRS, CDR2 YFSETQ. The CDR3 is CASSLRTSTDTQYF. The DNA for the CDR3 is TGCGCCAGCAGCTTGAGGACTAGCACAGATACGCAGTATTTT.

V gene TRBV7-9 combines with J gene TRBJ1-1, with D uncertain. The CDR3 has 14 residues. The germline CDR1 and CDR2 sequences are SEHNR and FQNEAQ (reference sequence). V lost 7 bases and J 7 bases, leaving 19 bases between the germline ends. The CDR3, as DNA: TGTGCCAGCAATTTAGCCTGGACGGAAAGTGAAGCTTTCTTT. This encodes CASNLAWTESEAFF.

This clonotype showed up many times. The rearrangement joins TRBV20-1 to TRBJ2-3; D gene ambiguous. Trimming pared 3 bases from V and 6 bases from J, leaving 16 bases between. Germline loops: CDR1 DFQATT, CDR2 SNEGSKA (reference sequence). CDR3 size: 14 residues. The CDR3 spells CSASPTKGVDTQYF. DNA of the CDR3: TGCAGTGCTAGCCCAACGAAAGGTGTGGATACGCAGTATTTT.

This clonotype has a count of ten or more. J is TRBJ1-5 and V is TRBV6-6; 8 positions match TRBD1. CDR3 size: 16 residues. In germline, CDR1 is MNHNY, CDR2 SVGAGI (reference sequence). Unmatched junction bases numbered 9, after V lost 2 bases and J lost 6 bases. CDR3 in amino acids: CASSYADRGDSQPQHF. The CDR3 coding sequence is TGTGCCAGCAGTTACGCCGACAGGGGCGATAGTCAGCCCCAGCATTTT.

This clonotype was detected many times. The chain links TRBV20-1 to TRBJ2-1; weak D call: TRBD2 (5 bases). V dropped 6 bases and J dropped 8 bases, with 11 bases sitting between them. Germline values: CDR1 DFQATT, CDR2 SNEGSKA (reference sequence). The CDR3 has 11 amino acids. The chain's CDR3 is CSAPRGDEQFF. The CDR3 DNA reads TGCAGTGCCCCCCGGGGAGATGAGCAGTTCTTC.

This clonotype was recorded at least ten times. CDR3 sequence reads: CASSPGGDEKLFF. The CDR3 DNA follows: TGCGCCAGCAGCCCAGGGGGGGACGAAAAACTGTTTTTT. The chain uses TRBV5-1 and TRBJ1-4; 7 bases map to TRBD1. V was clipped by 4 bases and J by 8 bases; unmatched bases: 5. The CDR3 spans 13 residues. The germline CDR1 and CDR2 sequences are SGHRS and YFSETQ.

This clonotype was recorded many times. The rearrangement uses TRBV9 and TRBJ2-3; 8 nucleotides align to TRBD2. The germline CDR1 and CDR2 sequences are SGDLS and YYNGEE. CDR3 length equals 16 residues. V dropped 3 bases and J dropped 0; count of bases not matched to a gene: 6. The CDR3 reads CASSELADTSTDTQYF. For the CDR3, the DNA is TGTGCCAGCAGCGAACTAGCGGATACTAGCACAGATACGCAGTATTTT.

This clonotype was seen ten or more times. The chain links TRBV12-3 or TRBV12-4 to TRBJ2-3; D gene ambiguous. The germline V and J ends were trimmed by 1 base and 2 bases, with 4 bases remaining between them. This CDR3 has 13 amino acids. The CDR3 coding sequence is TGTGCCAGCAGTTTAGAGAACACAGATACGCAGTATTTT. Translation gives CASSLENTDTQYF.

The chain carries TRBV20-1 and TRBJ1-2; D remains unclear. This CDR3 contains 12 residues. CDR1 is DFQATT, CDR2 SNEGSKA, per germline (reference sequence). The V end was cut by 6 bases, the J end by 2 bases, with 10 bases between. CDR3 sequence: CSAPGVNYGYTF. The DNA for the CDR3 is TGCAGTGCCCCCGGTGTGAACTATGGCTACACCTTC.

The sample holds many counts of this clonotype. The chain has TRBV5-5 and TRBJ2-3; 13 positions match TRBD2. This CDR3 has 17 residues. Germline loops: CDR1 SGHKS, CDR2 YYEKEE (reference sequence). V lost 0 bases, J lost 2 bases, and 3 bases stayed unmatched. CDR3 nucleotide sequence: TGTGCCAGCAGCTTGGGAGGGACTAGCGGGGTCACAGATACGCAGTATTTT. This encodes CASSLGGTSGVTDTQYF.

This clonotype showed up many times. J is TRBJ2-3 and V is TRBV5-1; D is possibly TRBD2 (7 bases). Trimming took 1 base from V and 10 from J, leaving 13 bases between them. Germline V gene sequence: CDR1 SGHRS, CDR2 YFSETQ. The CDR3 is 13 amino acids. CDR3 region: CASSLMGGAAQYF. Written as DNA, the CDR3 is TGCGCCAGCAGCTTGATGGGGGGGGCCGCGCAGTATTTT.

The chain is built from TRBV30 and TRBJ1-1; D is unclear. V lost 4 bases and J 8 bases, leaving 11 bases between the germline ends. Looked up from germline, CDR1 is GTSNPN and CDR2 is SVGIG (reference sequence). This CDR3 has 11 residues. This CDR3 is CAWTLDGEAFF. The DNA of the CDR3 is TGTGCCTGGACCTTGGACGGAGAAGCTTTCTTT.

Remarks on this clonotype: A much larger clone differs from this one at a single base, so this may be a read error. The chain has TRBV12-3 or TRBV12-4 and TRBJ1-6; weak D call: TRBD1 (6 bases). The CDR3 spans 14 residues. Here the CDR3 DNA reads TGTGCCAGCAGCCCAGGGGTCCGGAATTCACCCCTCAACTTT. It yields the protein CASSPGVRNSPLNF.

In its sample, this clonotype was seen many times. This sequence joins TRBV18 and TRBJ1-2; TRBD1 matches at 7 bases. The germline V gene encodes CDR1 KGHSH and CDR2 LQKENI. Germline trimming cut 2 bases from V and 2 bases from J; bases unmatched to any gene: 8. The CDR3 is 16 residues long. CDR3 nucleotides: TGTGCCAGCTCACCATCCGCACAGGGGACCAACTATGGCTACACCTTC. Its translation is CASSPSAQGTNYGYTF.

This clonotype was seen a handful of times. This sequence may be a read error, since a much larger clone differs from it by one base. V gene TRBV20-1 combines with J gene TRBJ2-7; D not resolved. This CDR3 is built from 12 residues. Germline CDR1 and CDR2: DFQATT and SNEGSKA (reference sequence). V dropped 5 bases and J dropped 9 bases, with 17 bases sitting between them. CDR3: CSAARKGTLQYF. CDR3 DNA sequence: TGCAGTGCTGCCCGGAAAGGAACCTTGCAGTACTTC.

This clonotype was recorded a few times. Just one base apart from a much larger clone, this may be a read error. J is TRBJ2-6 and V is TRBV12-3 or TRBV12-4, with D tentatively TRBD1 or TRBD2 (7 bases each). The CDR3 totals 17 residues. The CDR3 region is CASSLGPDREGAKVLTF. The CDR3 DNA follows: TGTGCCAGCAGTTTGGGTCCTGACAGGGAGGGGGCCAAAGTCCTGACTTTC.

This clonotype appeared many times. The chain has TRBV6-1 and TRBJ2-5; 9 bases agree with TRBD1. In germline, CDR1 is MNHNS, CDR2 SASEGT. V shed 3 bases, J shed 5 bases, and the junction held 10 bases outside the gene matches. The CDR3 runs 16 residues. The chain's CDR3 is CASSDILRDRDETQYF. The CDR3, as DNA: TGTGCCAGCAGTGATATTCTCCGGGACAGGGACGAGACCCAGTACTTC.

The rearrangement links TRBV5-6 to TRBJ2-5; possible D gene TRBD1, 6 bases. Germline-derived CDR1 and CDR2 are SGHDT and YYEEEE. The CDR3 runs to 12 residues. V was trimmed by 5 bases and J by 2 bases, leaving 7 bases between them. The DNA for the CDR3 is TGTGCCAGCAGAAGGGGGCAAGAGACCCAGTACTTC. Translation gives CASRRGQETQYF.

This clonotype occurred many times. The rearrangement links TRBV4-3 to TRBJ1-2, with D possibly TRBD1 on 5 matching bases. Trimming took 4 bases from V and 4 from J, leaving 16 bases between them. Germline CDR1 reads LGHNA; CDR2 reads YSLEER. CDR3 size: 15 residues. In DNA form, the CDR3 reads TGCGCCAGCAGCCCACACACCTGGGGGTCCTATGGCTACACCTTC. It yields the protein CASSPHTWGSYGYTF.